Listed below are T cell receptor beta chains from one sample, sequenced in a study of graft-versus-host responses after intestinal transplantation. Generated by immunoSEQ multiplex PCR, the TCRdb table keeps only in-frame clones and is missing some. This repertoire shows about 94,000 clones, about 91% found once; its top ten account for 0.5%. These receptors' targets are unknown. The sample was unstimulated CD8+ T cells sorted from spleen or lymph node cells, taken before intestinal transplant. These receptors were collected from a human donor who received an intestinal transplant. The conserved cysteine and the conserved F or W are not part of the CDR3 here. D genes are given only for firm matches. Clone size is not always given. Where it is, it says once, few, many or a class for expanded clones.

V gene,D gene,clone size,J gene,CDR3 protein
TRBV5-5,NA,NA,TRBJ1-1,ASSLGDTEAF
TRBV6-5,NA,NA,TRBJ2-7,ASSSTLGGYEQY
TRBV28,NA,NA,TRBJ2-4,ASSLGLPVAKNIQY
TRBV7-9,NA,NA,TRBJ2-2,ASSSGETNTGELF
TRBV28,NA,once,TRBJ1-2,ASRFIGAWDGYT
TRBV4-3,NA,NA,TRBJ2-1,ASSQDAGGSYNEQF
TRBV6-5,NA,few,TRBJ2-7,ASSPRGSYEQY
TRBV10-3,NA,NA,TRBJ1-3,AIKDRGSGNTIY
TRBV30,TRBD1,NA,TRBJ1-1,AWEDRGFSEAF
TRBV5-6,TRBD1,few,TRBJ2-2,ASSLVNEGAIGTGELF
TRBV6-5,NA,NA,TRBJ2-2,ASRPGDWNTGELF
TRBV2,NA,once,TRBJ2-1,ASSERAGDLLNNEQF
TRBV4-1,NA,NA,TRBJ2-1,ASSQRGLLENEQF
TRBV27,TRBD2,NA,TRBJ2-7,ASSPELAGVSEQY
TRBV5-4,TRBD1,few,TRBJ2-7,ASSLGQGAYEQY
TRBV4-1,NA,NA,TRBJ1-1,ASSQVGSPTEAF
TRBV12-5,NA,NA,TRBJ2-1,ASGLGGWEQF
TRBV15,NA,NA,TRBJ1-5,ATSDSGNQPQH
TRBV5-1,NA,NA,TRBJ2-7,ASREGYEQY
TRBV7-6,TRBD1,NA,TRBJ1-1,ASSPGQGPMNTEAF
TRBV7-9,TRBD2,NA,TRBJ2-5,ASFTPASGKETQY